The text below deals with one T cell receptor (beta chain). The data derive from a study of cytotoxic CD8 clonotypes in ibrutinib-treated CLL. Some clones are missing from TCRdb's copy, which holds only in-frame ones; the method was immunoSEQ multiplex PCR. The sample has tens of thousands of clones; about two thirds are singletons. The CDR3 totals 15 residues. V dropped 2 bases and J dropped 2; count of bases not matched to a gene: 5. Germline assignment: CDR1 SGHDT and CDR2 YYEEEE. The TCR was taken from a human donor with chronic lymphocytic leukemia. This chain links TRBV5-6 with TRBJ2-5; 8 positions agree with TRBD1. The sample in question was PBMCs, obtained after 12 months of ibrutinib treatment. The CDR3 DNA follows: TGTGCCAGCAGCTTTTTGGACAGGGAGCAAGAGACCCAGTACTTC. Translating gives CASSFLDREQETQYF. The full variable domain, in which reference TRBV5-6 and TRBJ2-5 provide the parts outside the CDR3, is DAGVTQSPTHLIKTRGQQVTLRCSPKSGHDTVSWYQQALGQGPQFIFQYYEEEERQRGNFPDRFSGHQFPNYSSELNVNALLLGDSALYLCASSFLDREQETQYFGPGTRLLVL.